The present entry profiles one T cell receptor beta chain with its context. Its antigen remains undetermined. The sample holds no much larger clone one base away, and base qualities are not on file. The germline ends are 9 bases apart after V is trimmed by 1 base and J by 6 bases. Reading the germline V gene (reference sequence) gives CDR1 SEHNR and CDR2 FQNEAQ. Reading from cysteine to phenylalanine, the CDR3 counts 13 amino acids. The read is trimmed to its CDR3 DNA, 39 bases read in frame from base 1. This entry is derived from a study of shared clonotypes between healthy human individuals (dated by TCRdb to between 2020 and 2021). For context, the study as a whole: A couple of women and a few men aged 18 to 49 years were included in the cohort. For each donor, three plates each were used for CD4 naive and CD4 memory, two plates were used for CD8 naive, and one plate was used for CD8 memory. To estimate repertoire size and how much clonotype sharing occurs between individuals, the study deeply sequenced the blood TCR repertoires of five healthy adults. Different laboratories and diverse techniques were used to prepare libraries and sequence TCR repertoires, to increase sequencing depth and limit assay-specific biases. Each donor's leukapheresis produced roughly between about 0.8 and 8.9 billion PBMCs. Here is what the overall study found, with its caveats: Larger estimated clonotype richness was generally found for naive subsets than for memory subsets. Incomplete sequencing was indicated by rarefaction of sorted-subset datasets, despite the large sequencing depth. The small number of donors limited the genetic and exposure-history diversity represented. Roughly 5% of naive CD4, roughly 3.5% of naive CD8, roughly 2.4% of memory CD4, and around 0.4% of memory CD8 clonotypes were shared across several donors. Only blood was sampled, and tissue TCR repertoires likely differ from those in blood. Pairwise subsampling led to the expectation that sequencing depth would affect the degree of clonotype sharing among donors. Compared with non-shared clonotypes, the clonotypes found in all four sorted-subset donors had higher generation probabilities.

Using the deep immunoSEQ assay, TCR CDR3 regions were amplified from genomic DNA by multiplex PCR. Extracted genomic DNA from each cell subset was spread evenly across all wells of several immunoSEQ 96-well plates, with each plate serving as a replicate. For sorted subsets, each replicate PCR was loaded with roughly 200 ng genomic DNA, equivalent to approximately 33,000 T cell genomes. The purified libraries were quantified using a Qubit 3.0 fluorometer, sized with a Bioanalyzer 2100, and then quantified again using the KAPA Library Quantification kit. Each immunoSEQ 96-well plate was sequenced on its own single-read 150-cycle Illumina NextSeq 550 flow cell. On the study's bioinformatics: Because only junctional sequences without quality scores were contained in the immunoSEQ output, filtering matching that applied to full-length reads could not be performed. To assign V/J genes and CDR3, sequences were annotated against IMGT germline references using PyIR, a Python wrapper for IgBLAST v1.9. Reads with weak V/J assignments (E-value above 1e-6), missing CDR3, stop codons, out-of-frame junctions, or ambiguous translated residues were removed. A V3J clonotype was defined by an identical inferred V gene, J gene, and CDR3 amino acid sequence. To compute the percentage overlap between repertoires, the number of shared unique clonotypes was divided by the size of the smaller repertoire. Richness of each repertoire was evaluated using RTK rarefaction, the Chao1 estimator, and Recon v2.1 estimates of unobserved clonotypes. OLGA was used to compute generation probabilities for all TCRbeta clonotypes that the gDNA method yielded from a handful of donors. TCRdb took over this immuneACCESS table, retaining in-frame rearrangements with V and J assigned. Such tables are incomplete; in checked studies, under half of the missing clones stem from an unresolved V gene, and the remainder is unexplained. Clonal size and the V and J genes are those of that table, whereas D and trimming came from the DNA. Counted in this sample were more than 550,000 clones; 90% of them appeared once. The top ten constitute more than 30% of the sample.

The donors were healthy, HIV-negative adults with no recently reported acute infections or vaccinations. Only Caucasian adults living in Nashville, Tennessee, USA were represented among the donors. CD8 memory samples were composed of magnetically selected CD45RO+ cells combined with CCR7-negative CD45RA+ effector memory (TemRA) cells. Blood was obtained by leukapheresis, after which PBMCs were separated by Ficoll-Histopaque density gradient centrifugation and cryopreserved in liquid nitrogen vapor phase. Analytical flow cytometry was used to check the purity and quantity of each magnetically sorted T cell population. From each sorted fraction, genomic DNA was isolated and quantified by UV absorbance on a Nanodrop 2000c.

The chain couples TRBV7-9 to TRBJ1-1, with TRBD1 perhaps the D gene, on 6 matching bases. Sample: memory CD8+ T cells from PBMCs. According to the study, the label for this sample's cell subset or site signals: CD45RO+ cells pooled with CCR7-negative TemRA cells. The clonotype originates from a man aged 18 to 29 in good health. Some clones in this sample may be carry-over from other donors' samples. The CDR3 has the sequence CASSLGGGAEAFF. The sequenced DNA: TGTGCCAGCAGCTTAGGAGGGGGAGCTGAAGCTTTCTTT.